This TCR beta chain came from a study of blood T cells in healthy people across ages. Germline V gene lookup returns CDR1 LNHDA and CDR2 SQIVND (reference sequence). The CDR3 is 16 amino acids. The V end lost 5 bases, the J end lost 3 bases, and 17 bases lay between the germline ends. The table lists this clonotype with a count of one. A second roughly 6 to 12 cycle PCR used barcoded and J-beta primers. Each CDR3 protein is one row after TCRdb ran MiXCR on the 5' RACE reads. The sample consists of about 570,000 distinct CDR3 sequences, roughly a quarter of them appearing once. The donors, aged roughly 6 to 90, were healthy Caucasians from Russia. Isolation yielded PBMCs, at least 7 million per sample, in every case. These same data were also listed under a study on T cells of mothers and their children.

Sequencing was carried out using blood. The chain employs TRBV19 and TRBJ1-5, with D possibly matching TRBD1 (6 bases). This TCR derives from a boy aged 2 to 10 in good health. The CDR3 here is CASSLAGDYPNQPQHF. CDR3 bases: TGTGCCAGTAGTCTCGCAGGGGACTATCCCAATCAGCCCCAGCATTTT.